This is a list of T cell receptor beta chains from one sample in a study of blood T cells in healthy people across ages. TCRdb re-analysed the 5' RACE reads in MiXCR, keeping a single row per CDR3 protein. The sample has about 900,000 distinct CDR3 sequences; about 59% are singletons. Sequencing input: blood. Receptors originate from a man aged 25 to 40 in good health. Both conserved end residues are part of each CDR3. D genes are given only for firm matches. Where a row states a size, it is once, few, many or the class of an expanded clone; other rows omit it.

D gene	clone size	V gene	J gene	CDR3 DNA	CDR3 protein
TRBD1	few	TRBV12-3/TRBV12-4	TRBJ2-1	TGTGCCAGCAGGTTTAATCAGGGGGTATACAATGAGCAGTTCTTC	CASRFNQGVYNEQFF
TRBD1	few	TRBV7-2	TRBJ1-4	TGTGCCAGCAGACCCCCGGGACAGCCTAATGAAAAACTGTTTTTT	CASRPPGQPNEKLFF
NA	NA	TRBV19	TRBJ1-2	TGTGCCAGCACAGGGTACTCCAACTATGGCTACACCTTC	CASTGYSNYGYTF
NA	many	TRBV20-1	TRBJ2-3	TGCAGTGCTATAGTCGGGGGCACGAATACGCAGTATTTT	CSAIVGGTNTQYF
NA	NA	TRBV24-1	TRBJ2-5	TGTGCCACCAGTGTAGGGGGGGTTGTGGAGACCCAGTACTTC	CATSVGGVVETQYF
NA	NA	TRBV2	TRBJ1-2	TGTGCCAGCAGGATACAGGGTGACTATGGCTACACCTTC	CASRIQGDYGYTF
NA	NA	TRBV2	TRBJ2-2	TGTGCCAGCAGTGATGGAAGGATGACCGGGGAGCTGTTTTTT	CASSDGRMTGELFF
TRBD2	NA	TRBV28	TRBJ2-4	TGTGCCAGCAGTTCCCGGGGGGGTGGGGACATTCAGTACTTC	CASSSRGGGDIQYF
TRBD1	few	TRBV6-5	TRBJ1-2	TGTGCCAGCAGTTACTTATCGGACAGGGTATTTTACTATGGCTACACCTTC	CASSYLSDRVFYYGYTF
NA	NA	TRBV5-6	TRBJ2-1	TGTGCCAGCAGCTCCCGGAAAACGGACACCTTCGATGAGCAGTTCTTC	CASSSRKTDTFDEQFF
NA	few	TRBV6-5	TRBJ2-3	TGTGCCAGCAGTAGCACCGGGACAAAGGGTTCAGATACGCAGTATTTT	CASSSTGTKGSDTQYF
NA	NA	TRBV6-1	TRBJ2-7	TGTGCCAGCAGTGAAGCGATAGGGATTTTCTACGAGCAGTACTTC	CASSEAIGIFYEQYF